One sample yielded the 9 T cell receptor beta chains listed below, sequenced in a study of early T cells in non-severe SARS-CoV-2 infection. One entry per CDR3 protein results from TCRdb running MiXCR on the 5' RACE reads. In the table there are some 50,000 distinct CDR3 sequences, about 9.3% of which are singletons. The sample comprised whole blood. These receptors originate from an adult who was a healthcare worker with PCR-confirmed SARS-CoV-2 infection or an uninfected control (not recorded which).

This clonotype was counted at least ten times. The chain recombines TRBV3-1 with TRBJ1-1; no clear D gene. The CDR3 has 14 residues. CDR1 and CDR2 (germline): LGHDT, YNNKEL (reference sequence). The V gene lost 3 bases and the J gene lost 2 bases, with 10 bases spanning the gap. The CDR3 spells CASSHRATNTEAFF. Here the CDR3 DNA reads TGTGCCAGCAGCCATAGAGCGACTAACACTGAAGCTTTCTTT.

Many counts were recorded for this clonotype. The V and J genes are TRBV29-1 and TRBJ2-2; D is unclear. CDR1 is SQVTM, CDR2 ANQGSEA, per germline. Trimming cost V 4 bases and J 4 bases, with 7 bases left between them. This CDR3 has 12 amino acids. The CDR3 nucleotides are TGCAGCGTTGTTGGTAGCACCGGGGAGCTGTTTTTT. As protein: CSVVGSTGELFF.

This clonotype came up many times. Mismatch with germline at one junction end may stem from a read error. This chain links TRBV6-5 with TRBJ2-4; possibly TRBD1 for D (6 bases). Germline loops: CDR1 MNHEY, CDR2 SVGAGI. CDR3 length equals 12 residues. The CDR3 DNA follows: TGTGCCAGCAGGGAACAGGGAGTGAGGATTCCCTTC. Translation gives CASREQGVRIPF.

This clonotype was counted between two and nine times. The chain employs TRBV6-2 or TRBV6-3 and TRBJ2-1, with 9 bases that match TRBD2. The CDR3 runs to 18 residues. V lost 4 bases and J lost 3; bases outside the gene matches: 13. The germline CDR1 and CDR2 sequences are MNHEY and SVGEGT. CDR3 sequence: CASSSMSGLAGFYNEQFF. The DNA of the CDR3 is TGTGCCAGCAGTTCCATGAGCGGGCTAGCGGGGTTCTACAATGAGCAGTTCTTC.

This clonotype has ten or more counts. This chain uses TRBV11-3 with TRBJ2-2; 7 bases match TRBD1. CDR1 is SGHNT, CDR2 YENEEA, per germline. V shed 5 bases and J 1 base; nucleotides not matched to a gene: 4. The CDR3 is made up of 15 amino acids. Here the CDR3 reads CASSPRTGNTGELFF. For the CDR3, the DNA is TGTGCCAGCAGCCCCAGGACAGGGAACACCGGGGAGCTGTTTTTT.

This clonotype was found many times. V gene TRBV6-2 or TRBV6-3 combines with J gene TRBJ2-7; no clear D. With 4 bases removed from V and 2 bases from J, the gap between germline ends came to 15 bases. Germline V gene data show CDR1 as MNHEY and CDR2 as SVGEGT. This CDR3 region has 15 residues. CDR3 sequence reads: CASSSHGDHAYEQYF. CDR3 bases: TGTGCCAGCAGTTCCCACGGCGACCACGCCTACGAGCAGTACTTC.

This clonotype was observed many times. This chain links TRBV7-3 with TRBJ1-6; the D is unclear. The CDR3 consists of 15 residues. Per the germline V gene, CDR1 is SGHTA and CDR2 is FQGTGA. Trimming shortened V by 2 bases and J by 8 bases, and 13 bases separated the two germline ends. For the CDR3, the DNA is TGTGCCAGCAGCTTATCCGGTGGCCAGGATTCACCCCTCCACTTT. Residues: CASSLSGGQDSPLHF.

This chain connects TRBV27 to TRBJ2-1; weak D call: TRBD2 (6 bases). The CDR3 has 14 residues. V was clipped by 8 bases and J by 0 bases, with 11 bases between them. Germline CDR1 reads MNHEY; CDR2 reads SMNVEV (reference sequence). The CDR3 DNA is TGTGCCAGCCGAAGCGGGCCCTCCTACAATGAGCAGTTCTTC. It specifies CASRSGPSYNEQFF.

This clonotype has a count of ten or more. This sequence joins TRBV6-5 and TRBJ2-1, with 10 positions matching TRBD2. Germline lookup yields CDR1 MNHEY and CDR2 SVGAGI. This CDR3 comprises 15 residues. The V segment lost 5 bases and the J segment 3 bases; nucleotides outside the gene matches: 4. CDR3 in amino acids: CASSRRTSGYNEQFF. CDR3 DNA: TGTGCCAGCAGTCGCCGGACTAGCGGCTACAATGAGCAGTTCTTC.